A single sample gave rise to the 17 T cell receptor beta chains below, sequenced in a study of blood T cell repertoires in COVID-19. Profiling relied on immunoSEQ multiplex PCR, and the TCRdb table lists in-frame clones only, not all of them. In the table there are roughly 280,000 clones, 86% of which are singletons. Sequenced material: peripheral blood. These receptors were collected from a man between 25 and 39 years old with active or convalescent COVID-19.

This clone was observed a few times. The V gene is TRBV9, the J gene TRBJ2-2; 9 bases are a match to TRBD2. Germline V gene lookup returns CDR1 SGDLS and CDR2 YYNGEE. The trim removed 0 bases at V and 5 bases at J, leaving 2 bases unmatched. The CDR3 has 15 residues. CDR3 nucleotides: TGTGCCAGCAGCGTAGCTAGCGGGGATACCGGGGAGCTGTTTTTT. It is translated as CASSVASGDTGELFF.

This clone appeared a single time. The chain links TRBV18 to TRBJ1-3; the match to TRBD1 covers 7 bases. CDR3 size: 14 residues. Unmatched junction bases numbered 1, after V lost 1 base and J lost 4 bases. The germline V gene has CDR1 KGHSH and CDR2 LQKENI. The CDR3: CASSPQDRGNTIYF. CDR3 sequence (DNA): TGTGCCAGCTCACCACAGGACAGGGGAAACACCATATATTTT. The full variable domain, in which reference TRBV18 and TRBJ1-3 provide the parts outside the CDR3, is NAGVMQNPRHLVRRRGQEARLRCSPMKGHSHVYWYRQLPEEGLKFMVYLQKENIIDESGMPKERFSAEFPKEGPSILRIQQVVRGDSAAYFCASSPQDRGNTIYFGEGSWLTVV.

The rearrangement uses TRBV3-1 (or the pseudogene TRBV3-2) and TRBJ2-1; TRBD1 is a possible D gene (5 bases). Trimming left V 2 bases short and J 0 bases short, with 14 bases between. This CDR3 comprises 17 residues. The V gene's germline CDR1 is LGHDT and CDR2 YNNKEL (reference sequence). This CDR3 reads CASSQLTVPSSYNEQFF. CDR3 in DNA: TGTGCCAGCAGCCAACTGACAGTACCGAGCTCCTACAATGAGCAGTTCTTC.

The chain links TRBV20-1 to TRBJ1-2, with D possibly TRBD1 on 6 matching bases. CDR1 and CDR2 from the germline V gene are DFQATT and SNEGSKA (reference sequence). The ends were cut back, 4 bases at V and 12 bases at J, with 15 bases in the middle. The CDR3 is made up of 11 amino acids. CDR3 amino acids: CSANWDKVHTF. In DNA form, the CDR3 reads TGCAGTGCTAACTGGGACAAAGTGCACACCTTC.

The CDR3 region has the DNA TGCGCCAGCACCTCCAGGGTTAGTGAGCAGTTCTTC. It codes for CASTSRVSEQFF. The chain uses TRBV5-1 and TRBJ2-1, with D maybe TRBD1 (5 bases). V was trimmed by 6 bases and J by 9 bases, leaving 13 bases between them. CDR1 SGHRS and CDR2 YFSETQ come from the germline V gene. The CDR3 is 12 amino acids.

The V gene is TRBV12-3 or TRBV12-4, the J gene TRBJ1-1; D is perhaps TRBD1 (6 bases). There are 11 residues in the CDR3. V lost 7 bases, J lost 7 bases, and 10 bases lay in between. The CDR3 DNA reads TGTGCCAGCAAGACAGGTTTTGAAGCTTTCTTT. It is translated as CASKTGFEAFF.

The chain is built from TRBV7-6 and TRBJ2-2, with D perhaps TRBD2 (5 bases). V was pared by 7 bases and J by 2 bases, with 17 bases between. The CDR3 has 16 residues. Germline V gene lookup returns CDR1 SGHVS and CDR2 FNYEAQ. CDR3 region: CASTTASGSNTGELFF. The CDR3 DNA sequence: TGTGCCAGCACTACAGCCTCGGGGAGTAACACCGGGGAGCTGTTTTTT.

The chain recombines TRBV3-1 (or the pseudogene TRBV3-2) with TRBJ1-2, with D perhaps matching TRBD1 (5 bases). Trimming stripped 0 bases from V and 8 bases from J, with 16 bases between. Germline V gives CDR1 LGHDT, CDR2 YNNKEL (reference sequence). CDR3 length: 15 residues. CDR3 loop: CASSQDQGLLAGYTF. The CDR3 DNA is TGTGCCAGCAGCCAAGATCAGGGACTTTTAGCGGGCTACACCTTC.

The chain links TRBV19 to TRBJ1-4; weak D call: TRBD1 (6 bases). The CDR3 is 17 amino acids. V was cut by 9 bases and J by 0 bases, with 20 bases left in between. The V gene's germline CDR1 is LNHDA and CDR2 SQIVND (reference sequence). CDR3 protein: CASAGRQANATNEKLFF. The CDR3 coding sequence is TGTGCCAGCGCCGGGCGACAGGCGAATGCAACTAATGAAAAACTGTTTTTT.

The chain links TRBV5-1 to TRBJ2-2, with D possibly TRBD1 on 6 matching bases. CDR3 size: 17 residues. Trimming removed 0 bases from V and 0 bases from J, with 12 bases in between. CDR1 is SGHRS, CDR2 YFSETQ, per germline. The CDR3 here is CASSLDPWTANTGELFF. In nucleotides, the CDR3 is TGCGCCAGCAGCTTGGATCCCTGGACAGCGAACACCGGGGAGCTGTTTTTT.

This chain links TRBV18 with TRBJ1-4, with 9 positions matching TRBD1. Germline CDR1 reads KGHSH; CDR2 reads LQKENI. CDR3 length: 15 amino acids. V lost 5 bases, J lost 6 bases, and 7 bases stayed unmatched. CDR3 sequence: CASSEDRGQYEKLFF. For the CDR3, the DNA is TGTGCCAGCTCAGAGGACAGGGGTCAATATGAAAAACTGTTTTTT.

The chain recombines TRBV11-2 with TRBJ2-5; TRBD1 matches 10 bases. CDR3 size: 16 residues. Germline assignment: CDR1 SGHAT and CDR2 FQNNGV. Trimming removed 3 bases from V and 2 bases from J; junction bases left unmatched: 6. CDR3 in amino acids: CASSFGGTGVQETQYF. In DNA, the CDR3 is TGTGCCAGCAGCTTTGGCGGGACAGGGGTTCAAGAGACCCAGTACTTC. Combining the CDR3 with reference TRBV11-2 and TRBJ2-5 gives the whole variable domain EAGVAQSPRYKIIEKRQSVAFWCNPISGHATLYWYQQILGQGPKLLIQFQNNGVVDDSQLPKDRFSAERLKGVDSTLKIQPAKLEDSAVYLCASSFGGTGVQETQYFGPGTRLLVL.

V usage is TRBV3-1 (or the pseudogene TRBV3-2) and J usage is TRBJ2-2; 13 positions match TRBD2. With V trimmed by 4 bases and J by 1 base, 0 bases remained unmatched. Germline lookup yields CDR1 LGHDT and CDR2 YNNKEL (reference sequence). The CDR3 spans 16 residues. The CDR3 reads CASSRLAGGNTGELFF. The CDR3 nucleotides read TGTGCCAGCAGCCGACTAGCGGGGGGGAACACCGGGGAGCTGTTTTTT.

The rearrangement links TRBV5-1 to TRBJ2-7; D may be TRBD2 (6 bases). The V gene's germline CDR1 is SGHRS and CDR2 YFSETQ. This CDR3 is 15 amino acids long. V was cut by 5 bases and J by 4 bases, with 19 bases left in between. CDR3 sequence reads: CASSPEPGRGYEQYF. CDR3 nucleotides: TGCGCCAGCAGTCCAGAACCGGGACGGGGGTACGAGCAGTACTTC. Variable domain in full (rest from reference TRBV5-1 and TRBJ2-7): KAGVTQTPRYLIKTRGQQVTLSCSPISGHRSVSWYQQTPGQGLQFLFEYFSETQRNKGNFPGRFSGRQFSNSRSEMNVSTLELGDSALYLCASSPEPGRGYEQYFGPGTRLTVT.

The genes are TRBV19 and TRBJ2-7; 10 bases align to TRBD1. V dropped 5 bases and J dropped 6; count of bases not matched to a gene: 10. CDR3 length equals 15 residues. CDR1 LNHDA and CDR2 SQIVND come from the germline V gene (reference sequence). CDR3 in DNA: TGTGCCAGTAGTCTATCGGGACAGGGGAATAGCGAGCAGTACTTC. As protein: CASSLSGQGNSEQYF.

The chain carries TRBV18 and TRBJ1-2; 7 bases agree with TRBD1. CDR3 length: 12 residues. The junction had 3 bases not matched to a gene; V was cut back by 3 bases and J by 8 bases. Germline CDR1 and CDR2: KGHSH and LQKENI. The CDR3 DNA reads as TGTGCCAGCTCACCCCGGGACAGCGGCTACACCTTC. As protein: CASSPRDSGYTF.

The J gene is TRBJ2-2, the V gene TRBV27, with TRBD2 matching 14 bases. This CDR3 region has 15 residues. Per germline, CDR1 MNHEY and CDR2 SMNVEV (reference sequence). With V trimmed by 5 bases and J by 6 bases, 2 bases remained unmatched. CDR3 coding DNA: TGTGCCAGCAGTGGACTAGCGGGGGGACCCGGGGAGCTGTTTTTT. It specifies CASSGLAGGPGELFF.